Described below is a single T cell receptor beta chain sequence and its context. As yet, its antigen is unknown. As for time point: week 11, during vaccination. Vaccination comprised doses that each held 300 ug of mutant IDH1 20-mer peptide, plus topical imiquimod. The data belong to a study of a mutant IDH1 vaccine in newly diagnosed glioma. Study-level background: The start of vaccination came 4-6 weeks after radiotherapy alone, or with temozolomide cycles. Radiotherapy, temozolomide, or both had been given previously, and both were given to most.

Profiling relied on immunoSEQ multiplex PCR, and the TCRdb table lists in-frame clones only, not all of them. The profile shows approximately 110,000 clones, almost 90% of them singletons. V was cut by 5 bases and J by 3 bases, with 28 bases left in between. The CDR3 is made up of 20 amino acids. Looked up from germline, CDR1 is MNHEY and CDR2 is SMNVEV (reference sequence). The clonotype originates from a woman in her forties or fifties with glioma. The sample here was PBMCs, taken from a glioma patient whose treatment included an IDH1 peptide vaccine. This chain links TRBV27 with TRBJ1-4; D ambiguous. Here the CDR3 DNA reads TGTGCCAGCAGTCTACGTAACATTGTGGGTCTCTCAATACCTAATGAAAAACTGTTTTTT. It encodes CASSLRNIVGLSIPNEKLFF.